Presented here are 13 T cell receptor beta chains from one specimen sequenced in a study of cytomegalovirus exposure and HLA in healthy donors. PCR used 60 Vbeta primers and 13 Jbeta primers. TCRdb's copy holds only in-frame clones and misses some; the assay was immunoSEQ multiplex PCR. The sample lists fewer than 200,000 clones, more than 65% occurring once. The sample consisted of PBMCs. Source of these receptors: a woman between 45 and 60 years old in good health and CMV-seronegative.

The chain has TRBV9 and TRBJ2-3; D ambiguous. CDR3 length: 15 amino acids. Trimming shortened V by 0 bases and J by 0 bases, and 8 bases separated the two germline ends. Germline CDR1 and CDR2: SGDLS and YYNGEE. The CDR3 spells CASSVGPGSTDTQYF. Here the CDR3 DNA reads TGTGCCAGCAGCGTAGGTCCGGGTAGCACAGATACGCAGTATTTT.

The rearrangement joins TRBV15 to TRBJ1-2; 7 positions agree with TRBD1. Germline-derived CDR1 and CDR2 are LNHNV and YYDKDF (reference sequence). The CDR3 spans 14 residues. Trimming at V came to 4 bases and at J to 8 bases, leaving 10 bases not matched to a gene. CDR3 nucleotides: TGTGCCACCAGCAATACAGGGACAGAAGGCGGCTACACCTTC. Translation: CATSNTGTEGGYTF.

In DNA form, the CDR3 reads TGTGCCAGCAGCCCCGAGACACAGGGCTCCTCCTTGAACACTGAAGCTTTCTTT. It specifies CASSPETQGSSLNTEAFF. The chain employs TRBV11-2 and TRBJ1-1; D perhaps matches TRBD1 (6 bases). The CDR3 runs 18 residues. In germline, CDR1 is SGHAT, CDR2 FQNNGV. Trimming shortened V by 5 bases and J by 0 bases, and 22 bases separated the two germline ends.

This clone appeared a few times. CDR3 protein: CASSLGGDPEQYF. DNA for the CDR3: TGTGCCAGCAGCTTAGGGGGGGACCCCGAGCAGTACTTC. The chain uses TRBV11-3 and TRBJ2-7, with a weak D call TRBD2 (6 bases). The CDR3 spans 13 residues. The V and J ends lost 1 base and 6 bases respectively, with 10 bases between them. CDR1 SGHNT and CDR2 YENEEA come from the germline V gene.

V usage is TRBV4-1 and J usage is TRBJ1-4; TRBD1 agrees at 7 bases. After removal of 4 bases from V and 6 bases from J, the junction contained 8 bases not matched to a gene. Germline V gives CDR1 MGHRA, CDR2 YSYEKL. The CDR3 extends over 15 amino acids. DNA of the CDR3: TGCGCCAGCAGCCTCCCACAGGGGCGGTATGAAAAACTGTTTTTT. Amino acid sequence: CASSLPQGRYEKLFF.

This chain uses TRBV19 with TRBJ1-1, with no clear D. V lost 9 bases to trimming and J lost 7 bases, with 12 bases between them. Per germline, CDR1 LNHDA and CDR2 SQIVND (reference sequence). The CDR3 totals 11 residues. The chain's CDR3 is CASSRLDEAFF. DNA for the CDR3: TGTGCCAGCTCTAGGCTAGATGAAGCTTTCTTT.

This clone was detected only a few times. This chain joins TRBV14 and TRBJ1-2; TRBD1 matches 7 bases. Trimming removed 3 bases from V and 5 bases from J; junction bases left unmatched: 9. This CDR3 spans 15 amino acids. In germline, CDR1 is SGHDN, CDR2 FVKESK. In nucleotides, the CDR3 is TGTGCCAGCAGCCACCCCGGACAGGTTACTTATGGCTACACCTTC. It is translated as CASSHPGQVTYGYTF.

CDR3 nucleotide sequence: TGTGCCAGCAGCGCGGGACAGGGGCGCTCCTACGAGCAGTACTTC. It yields the protein CASSAGQGRSYEQYF. The chain joins TRBV7-3 to TRBJ2-7; the match to TRBD1 covers 10 bases. V shed 5 bases, J shed 0 bases, and the junction held 4 bases outside the gene matches. The CDR3 spans 15 residues. Germline CDR1 is SGHTA and CDR2 is FQGTGA.

The chain links TRBV2 to TRBJ1-5; perhaps TRBD1 as D (6 bases). The V and J ends lost 8 bases and 0 bases respectively, with 17 bases between them. Germline V gives CDR1 SNHLY, CDR2 FYNNEI. This CDR3 is built from 16 residues. The CDR3 DNA sequence: TGTGCCAGCGCGGTACAGGGCCTTTATAGCAATCAGCCCCAGCATTTT. This encodes CASAVQGLYSNQPQHF.

Concerning this clone: Other DNA sequences in the same sample also yield this CDR3. This rearrangement joins TRBV18 to TRBJ2-5; possibly TRBD2 for D (5 bases). V lost 3 bases, J lost 3 bases, and 8 bases lay in between. CDR1 KGHSH and CDR2 LQKENI come from the germline V gene. The CDR3 runs 13 residues. CDR3 nucleotide sequence: TGTGCCAGCTCACCCTCGAGGGAAGAGACCCAGTACTTC. Encoded protein: CASSPSREETQYF.

The chain employs TRBV28 and TRBJ1-6; a weak D match, TRBD1 (5 bases). The CDR3 has 12 residues. CDR1 MDHEN and CDR2 SYDVKM come from the germline V gene. The ends were cut back, 8 bases at V and 10 bases at J, with 12 bases in the middle. The CDR3 DNA is TGTGCCAGCTGCACAGGAGGGTCACCCCTCCACTTT. Protein: CASCTGGSPLHF.

This sequence joins TRBV2 and TRBJ1-1; D is unresolved. Trimming took off 7 bases at V and 1 base at J, with 22 bases between the two ends. Per the germline V gene, CDR1 is SNHLY and CDR2 is FYNNEI. This CDR3 has 17 amino acids. CDR3 amino acids: CASNSDTSLNRNTEAFF. The CDR3 bases are TGTGCCAGCAATTCAGACACCTCCTTGAATAGGAACACTGAAGCTTTCTTT.

A note on this clone: The same CDR3 is also encoded by other DNA sequences in this sample. The chain uses TRBV7-2 and TRBJ1-1; the D gene is possibly TRBD1 (5 bases). The CDR3 spans 14 residues. Trimming shortened V by 2 bases and J by 2 bases, and 9 bases separated the two germline ends. Germline V gene data show CDR1 as SGHTA and CDR2 as FQGNSA. The CDR3 is CASSLQGTNTEAFF. The CDR3, as DNA: TGTGCCAGCAGCTTACAGGGAACCAACACTGAAGCTTTCTTT. Complete variable domain (other parts from reference TRBV7-2 and TRBJ1-1): GAGVSQSPSNKVTEKGKDVELRCDPISGHTALYWYRQSLGQGLEFLIYFQGNSAPDKSGLPSDRFSAERTGGSVSTLTIQRTQQEDSAVYLCASSLQGTNTEAFFGQGTRLTVV.